Following are 9 T cell receptor beta chains from one sample sequenced in a study of human T cells and chemical hapten exposure. MiXCR was run by TCRdb on the RACE reads, yielding one entry per CDR3 protein. The sample records around 200,000 distinct CDR3 sequences, approximately 29% being singletons. Time point noted: pre-sensitization, week 0. The sample's treatment: therapeutic diphenylcyclopropenone sensitization with weekly scalp DPC. Source: whole blood, taken in connection with sensitization to the hapten diphenylcyclopropenone (DPC). All receptors derive from a woman aged 25 to 39 with alopecia areata. Some clones in this sample may be carry-over from other donors' samples.

This clonotype was found a few times. V usage is TRBV15 and J usage is TRBJ2-5, with D possibly being TRBD1 (5 bases). Trimming left V 1 base short and J 7 bases short, with 10 bases between. This CDR3 comprises 13 residues. In germline, CDR1 is LNHNV, CDR2 YYDKDF (reference sequence). The CDR3 loop reads CATSRGGQGTQYF. In nucleotides, the CDR3 is TGTGCCACCAGCAGAGGGGGCCAGGGGACCCAGTACTTC.

The sample holds a few counts of this clonotype. V is TRBV4-2 and J is TRBJ1-1, with TRBD1 identical over 8 bases. This CDR3 has 15 amino acids. Germline V gives CDR1 LGHNA, CDR2 YNFKEQ. V was pared by 1 base and J by 0 bases, with 1 base of the junction left unmatched. The CDR3 reads CASSQGGQVNTEAFF. CDR3 bases: TGTGCCAGCAGCCAAGGGGGACAGGTGAACACTGAAGCTTTCTTT.

This clonotype was detected many times. The rearrangement joins TRBV7-9 to TRBJ2-3; D is uncertain. Trimming took 5 bases from V and 2 from J, leaving 5 bases between them. The germline V gene has CDR1 SEHNR and CDR2 FQNEAQ (reference sequence). This CDR3 region has 12 residues. CDR3 protein: CASSPNTDTQYF. Written as DNA, the CDR3 is TGTGCCAGCAGCCCGAACACAGATACGCAGTATTTT.

The chain links TRBV11-3 to TRBJ2-3; D unclear. The germline V gene has CDR1 SGHNT and CDR2 YENEEA. CDR3 length equals 14 residues. V lost 3 bases and J 2 bases, leaving 9 bases between the germline ends. In nucleotides, the CDR3 is TGTGCCAGCAGCTTCGCATCAAACACAGATACGCAGTATTTT. This codes for CASSFASNTDTQYF. The variable domain in full, with the rest retrieved from reference TRBV11-3 and TRBJ2-3, is EAGVVQSPRYKIIEKKQPVAFWCNPISGHNTLYWYLQNLGQGPELLIRYENEEAVDDSQLPKDRFSAERLKGVDSTLKIQPAELGDSAVYLCASSFASNTDTQYFGPGTRLTVL.

The sample holds a few counts of this clonotype. This sequence joins TRBV7-6 and TRBJ2-7, with 8 bases identical to TRBD2. Losses at the gene ends were 6 bases for V and 5 bases for J; bases not matched to a gene: 12. Germline V gene sequence: CDR1 SGHVS, CDR2 FNYEAQ. This CDR3 is 15 amino acids long. The CDR3 loop is CASSFRTAGANEQYF. The CDR3 DNA reads as TGTGCCAGCAGTTTTAGGACAGCGGGAGCTAACGAGCAGTACTTC.

This clonotype came up a few times. The chain combines TRBV4-1 with TRBJ2-3; D remains unclear. The germline CDR1 and CDR2 sequences are MGHRA and YSYEKL. The V and J ends lost 0 bases and 6 bases respectively, with 10 bases between them. The CDR3 consists of 14 residues. The CDR3 region has the DNA TGCGCCAGCAGCCAAGATCGGTTGCGTGATACGCAGTATTTT. Residues: CASSQDRLRDTQYF.

There are a few counts of this clonotype. The rearrangement uses TRBV25-1 and TRBJ2-7; no firm D call. Germline assignment: CDR1 MGHDK and CDR2 SYGVNS. Trimming took 0 bases from V and 6 from J, leaving 12 bases between them. The CDR3 covers 14 residues. The CDR3 region is CASSEYGQASEQYF. The CDR3 region has the DNA TGTGCCAGCAGTGAATACGGGCAGGCGAGCGAGCAGTACTTC.

This clonotype was recorded at least ten times. The chain employs TRBV6-2 or TRBV6-3 and TRBJ1-5; 7 nucleotides align to TRBD1. The CDR3 is 15 residues long. V gave up 5 bases and J gave up 0 bases; unmatched junction bases: 4. Germline CDR1 reads MNHEY; CDR2 reads SVGEGT. The CDR3 DNA reads as TGTGCCAGCAGTCAACAGGGGCTTAGCAATCAGCCCCAGCATTTT. Translation: CASSQQGLSNQPQHF.

This clonotype was counted a few times. The gene calls are TRBV9 and TRBJ1-1, with a tentative D call TRBD1 (6 bases). The V end lost 0 bases, the J end lost 6 bases, and 18 bases lay between the germline ends. This CDR3 spans 16 amino acids. Germline loops: CDR1 SGDLS, CDR2 YYNGEE. The CDR3 sequence is CASSVVLGPGEAEAFF. The CDR3 nucleotides are TGTGCCAGCAGCGTAGTTCTCGGCCCAGGGGAGGCTGAAGCTTTCTTT. The full variable domain, rest sourced from reference TRBV9 and TRBJ1-1, is DSGVTQTPKHLITATGQRVTLRCSPRSGDLSVYWYQQSLDQGLQFLIQYYNGEERAKGNILERFSAQQFPDLHSELNLSSLELGDSALYFCASSVVLGPGEAEAFFGQGTRLTVV.